A selection of T cell receptor beta chains follows, all from one sample in a study of molecular identifiers for immune sequencing clone quantification. From the PCR reads, TCRdb called clonotypes with MiXCR, one entry per CDR3 protein. The sample records about half a million distinct CDR3 sequences, under 30% being singletons. Sequenced: naive CD8+ T cells from blood, with Jurkat cell RNA spiked in. The receptors were sampled from a human donor in good health. Some libraries in this study had Jurkat cell RNA spiked in. Each CDR3 is given with its conserved first and last residue. Fields, in order: D gene, J gene, clone size, V gene, CDR3 DNA, CDR3 protein. A D gene is named only where the DNA matches it firmly. Rows may omit the clone size; those that give it use once, few, many or a size class.

>TRBD1|TRBJ2-7|.|TRBV7-9
TGTGCCAGCAGCCCAATGACAGGGTACGAGCAGTACTTC
CASSPMTGYEQYF
>.|TRBJ2-1|.|TRBV11-2
TGTGCCGGCAACGGACTCGTCTCCTACAATGAGCAGTTCTTC
CAGNGLVSYNEQFF
>.|TRBJ2-4|few|TRBV5-6
TGTGCCAGCAGCCAGGCGGGGGCCAAAAACATTCAGTACTTC
CASSQAGAKNIQYF
>.|TRBJ2-1|.|TRBV27
TGTGCCAGCAGTTTCCCCAATAGATACAATGAGCAGTTCTTC
CASSFPNRYNEQFF
>.|TRBJ2-7|few|TRBV4-1
TGCGCCAGCAGCCCCTTGCCCTCCCTAACCTACGAGCAGTACTTC
CASSPLPSLTYEQYF
>.|TRBJ2-7|few|TRBV18
TGTGCCAGCTCACACTCAGACGACTTCCGGGCCACATACGAGCAGTACTTC
CASSHSDDFRATYEQYF
>TRBD2|TRBJ2-5|.|TRBV5-6
TGTGCCAGCAGCTTGGGCGCGGGGGGTCAACAAGAGACCCAGTACTTC
CASSLGAGGQQETQYF
>TRBD1|TRBJ2-2|few|TRBV7-9
TGTGCCAGCAGCTTAGACAGGGGGCGTGCCGGGGAGCTGTTTTTT
CASSLDRGRAGELFF
>.|TRBJ2-1|few|TRBV7-8
TGTGCCAGCAGCGAGATGCAGGGAGATGAGCAGTTCTTC
CASSEMQGDEQFF
>.|TRBJ2-7|many|TRBV19
TGTGCCAGTAGTGGCAGGCCGGGCTACGAGCAGTACTTC
CASSGRPGYEQYF
>TRBD1|TRBJ2-7|many|TRBV25-1
TGTGCCAGCAGTGAAGGGACAGGGTACGAGCAGTACTTC
CASSEGTGYEQYF
>.|TRBJ2-3|few|TRBV6-2/TRBV6-3
TGTGCCAGCAGATACCTAAAAGATAACACAGATACGCAGTATTTT
CASRYLKDNTDTQYF
>TRBD2|TRBJ2-3|many|TRBV2
TGTGCCAGCAGGGCGGCGGGGGGGCTCGTCACAGATACGCAGTATTTT
CASRAAGGLVTDTQYF
>.|TRBJ2-5|.|TRBV2
TGTGCCAGCAGTGAAGAGGTCCAAGAGACCCAGTACTTC
CASSEEVQETQYF
>.|TRBJ1-1|many|TRBV5-6
TGTGCCAGCAGCTACCCGACGCCAAACACTGAAGCTTTCTTT
CASSYPTPNTEAFF
>TRBD1|TRBJ2-7|many|TRBV27
TGTGCCAGCAGTTTCGACAGGGGGGGCGAGCAGTACTTC
CASSFDRGGEQYF
>.|TRBJ2-2|.|TRBV18
TGTGCCAGCTCACCACAGGCCGGGGAGACTTCCGGGGAGCTGTTTTTT
CASSPQAGETSGELFF
>.|TRBJ1-1|few|TRBV29-1
TGCAGCGTTGAAGGAACAGGGTCGGCCTTTGGCACTGAAGCTTTCTTT
CSVEGTGSAFGTEAFF
>.|TRBJ1-1|.|TRBV9
TGTGCCAGCAGCGTAGGTAGGGATCTGAACACTGAAGCTTTCTTT
CASSVGRDLNTEAFF
>TRBD1|TRBJ2-7|once|TRBV18
TGTGCCAGCTCACCGCAGGGACAGGGAAGCGAGCAGTACTTC
CASSPQGQGSEQYF
>.|TRBJ2-7|few|TRBV6-2/TRBV6-3
TGTGCCAGCAGTTATCGGGACAACTACGAGCAGTACTTC
CASSYRDNYEQYF
>TRBD1|TRBJ1-2|.|TRBV7-9
TGTGCCAGCAACTTAGCTGGGACAGGGTTCCACTACACCTTC
CASNLAGTGFHYTF
>.|TRBJ1-3|few|TRBV7-2
TGTGCCAGCATCTCTGGACTCTCTGGAAACACCATATATTTT
CASISGLSGNTIYF
>TRBD2|TRBJ2-7|.|TRBV5-1
TGCGCCAGCAGCCCCAGCGGGACGGGCGAGCAGTACTTC
CASSPSGTGEQYF
>TRBD2|TRBJ2-7|few|TRBV4-1
TGCGCCAGCAGCCAAGTGGGAGGGTTCGAGCAGTACTTC
CASSQVGGFEQYF
>TRBD2|TRBJ2-7|.|TRBV20-1
TGCAGTGCTAGAGATGGGCTAGCGGGAGCCTACGAGCAGTACTTC
CSARDGLAGAYEQYF
>.|TRBJ2-7|few|TRBV7-8
TGTGCCAGCAGCTTAGCGGTGGAGAGCTACGAGCAGTACTTC
CASSLAVESYEQYF
>.|TRBJ2-3|many|TRBV7-9
TGTGCCAGCAGCTCCTCCAAAATTGGGGACCTCACAGATACGCAGTATTTT
CASSSSKIGDLTDTQYF
>.|TRBJ1-1|many|TRBV6-5
TGTGCCAGCCGGGGACGGGAAAGGGGGGACACTGAAGCTTTCTTT
CASRGRERGDTEAFF
>.|TRBJ2-7|few|TRBV9
TGTGCCAGCAGGCGGGGTCCCGGGTCCTTCGACGAGCAGTACTTC
CASRRGPGSFDEQYF
>.|TRBJ1-2|.|TRBV7-9
TGTGCCAGCAGCTTAGCCCGCGAGGAACCCATCTATGGCTACACCTTC
CASSLAREEPIYGYTF
>TRBD1|TRBJ1-1|.|TRBV4-1
TGCGCCAGCAACCAAGATGGACAGGGTTCGACTGAAGCTTTCTTT
CASNQDGQGSTEAFF
>TRBD2|TRBJ2-3|many|TRBV6-2/TRBV6-3
TGTGCCAGCAGCTCCACCCTAGCGGGAGTGGAAGATACGCAGTATTTT
CASSSTLAGVEDTQYF
>TRBD1|TRBJ2-5|many|TRBV7-2
TGTGCCAGCACTCCCACAGGGGGCGAGGAGACCCAGTACTTC
CASTPTGGEETQYF